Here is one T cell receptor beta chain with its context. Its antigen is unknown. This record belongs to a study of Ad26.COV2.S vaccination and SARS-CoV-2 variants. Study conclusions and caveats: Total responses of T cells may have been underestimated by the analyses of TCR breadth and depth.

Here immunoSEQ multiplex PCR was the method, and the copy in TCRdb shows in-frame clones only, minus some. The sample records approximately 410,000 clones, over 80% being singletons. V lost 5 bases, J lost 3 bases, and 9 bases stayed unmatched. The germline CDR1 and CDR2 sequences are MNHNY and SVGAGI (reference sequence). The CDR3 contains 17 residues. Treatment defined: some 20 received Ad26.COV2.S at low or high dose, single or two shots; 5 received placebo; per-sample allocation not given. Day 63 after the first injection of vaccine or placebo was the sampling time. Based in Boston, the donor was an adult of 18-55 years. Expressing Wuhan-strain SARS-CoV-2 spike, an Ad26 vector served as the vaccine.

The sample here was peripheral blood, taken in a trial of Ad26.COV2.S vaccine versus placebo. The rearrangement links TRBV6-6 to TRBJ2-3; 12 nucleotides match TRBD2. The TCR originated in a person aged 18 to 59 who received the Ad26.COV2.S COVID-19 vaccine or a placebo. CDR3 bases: TGTGCCAGCAGTCAGGACTGGACTAGCGGGATAACAGATACGCAGTATTTT. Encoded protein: CASSQDWTSGITDTQYF.